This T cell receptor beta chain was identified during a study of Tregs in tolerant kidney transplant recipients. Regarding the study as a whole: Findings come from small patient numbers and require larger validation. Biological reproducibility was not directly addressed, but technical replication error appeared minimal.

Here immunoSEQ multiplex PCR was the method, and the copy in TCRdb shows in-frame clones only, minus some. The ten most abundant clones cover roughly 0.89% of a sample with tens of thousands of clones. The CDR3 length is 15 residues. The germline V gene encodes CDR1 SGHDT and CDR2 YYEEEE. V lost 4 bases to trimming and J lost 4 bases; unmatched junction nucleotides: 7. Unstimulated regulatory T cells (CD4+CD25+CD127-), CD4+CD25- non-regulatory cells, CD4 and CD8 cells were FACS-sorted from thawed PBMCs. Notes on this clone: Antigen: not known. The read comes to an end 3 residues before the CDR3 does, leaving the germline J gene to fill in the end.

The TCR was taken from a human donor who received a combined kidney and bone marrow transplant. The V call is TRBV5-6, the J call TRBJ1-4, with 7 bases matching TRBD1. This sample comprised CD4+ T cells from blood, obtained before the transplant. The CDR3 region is CASSRTGTYNEKLFF. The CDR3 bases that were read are TGTGCCAGCAGCCGGACAGGAACGTATAATGAAAAA.